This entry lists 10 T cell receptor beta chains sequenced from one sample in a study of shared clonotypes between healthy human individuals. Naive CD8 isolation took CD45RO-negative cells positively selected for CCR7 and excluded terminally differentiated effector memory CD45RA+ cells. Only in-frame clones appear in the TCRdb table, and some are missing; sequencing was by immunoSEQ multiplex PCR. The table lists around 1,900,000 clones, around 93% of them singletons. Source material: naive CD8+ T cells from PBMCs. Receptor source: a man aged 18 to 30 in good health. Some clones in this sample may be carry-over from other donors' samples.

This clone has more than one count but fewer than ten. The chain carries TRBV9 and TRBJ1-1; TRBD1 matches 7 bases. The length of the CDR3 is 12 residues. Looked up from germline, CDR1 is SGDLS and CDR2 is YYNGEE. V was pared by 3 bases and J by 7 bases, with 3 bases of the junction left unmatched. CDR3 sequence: CASSGQGVEAFF. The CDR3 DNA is TGTGCCAGCAGCGGCCAGGGGGTTGAAGCTTTCTTT.

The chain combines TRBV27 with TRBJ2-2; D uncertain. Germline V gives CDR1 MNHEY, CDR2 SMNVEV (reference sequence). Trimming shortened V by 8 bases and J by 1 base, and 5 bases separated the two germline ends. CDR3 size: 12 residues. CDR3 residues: CASARNTGELFF. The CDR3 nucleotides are TGTGCCAGCGCCAGGAACACCGGGGAGCTGTTTTTT.

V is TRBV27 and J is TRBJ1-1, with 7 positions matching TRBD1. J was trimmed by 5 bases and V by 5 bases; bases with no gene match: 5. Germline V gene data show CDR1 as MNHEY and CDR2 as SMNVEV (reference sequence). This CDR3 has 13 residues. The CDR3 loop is CASSVVQGTEAFF. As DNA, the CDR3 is TGTGCCAGCAGTGTAGTACAGGGGACTGAAGCTTTCTTT.

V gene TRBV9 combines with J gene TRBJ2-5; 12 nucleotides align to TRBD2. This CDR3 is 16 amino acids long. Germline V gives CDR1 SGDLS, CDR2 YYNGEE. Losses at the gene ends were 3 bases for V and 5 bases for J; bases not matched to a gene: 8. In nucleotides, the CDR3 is TGTGCCAGCAGCGCCCAGACTAGCGGGAGAGGTGAGACCCAGTACTTC. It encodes CASSAQTSGRGETQYF.

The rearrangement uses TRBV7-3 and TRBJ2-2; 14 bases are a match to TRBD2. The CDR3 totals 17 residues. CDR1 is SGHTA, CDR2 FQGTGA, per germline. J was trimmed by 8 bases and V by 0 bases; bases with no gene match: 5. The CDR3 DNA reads TGTGCCAGCAGCTTAACGTTGGGACTAGCGGGAGAAGGGGAGCTGTTTTTT. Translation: CASSLTLGLAGEGELFF.

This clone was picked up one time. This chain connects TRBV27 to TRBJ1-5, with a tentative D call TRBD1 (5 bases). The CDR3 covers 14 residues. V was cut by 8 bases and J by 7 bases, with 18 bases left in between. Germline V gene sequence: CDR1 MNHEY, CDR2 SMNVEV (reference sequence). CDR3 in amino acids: CASLGVGPDQPQHF. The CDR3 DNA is TGTGCCAGCCTAGGTGTGGGGCCTGACCAGCCCCAGCATTTT.

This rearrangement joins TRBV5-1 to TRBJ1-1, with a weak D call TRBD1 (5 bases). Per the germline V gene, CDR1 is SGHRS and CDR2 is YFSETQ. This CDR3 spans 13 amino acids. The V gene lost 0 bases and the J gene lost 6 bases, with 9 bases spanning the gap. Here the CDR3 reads CASSLASGPEAFF. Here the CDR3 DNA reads TGCGCCAGCAGCTTGGCCTCGGGGCCTGAAGCTTTCTTT.

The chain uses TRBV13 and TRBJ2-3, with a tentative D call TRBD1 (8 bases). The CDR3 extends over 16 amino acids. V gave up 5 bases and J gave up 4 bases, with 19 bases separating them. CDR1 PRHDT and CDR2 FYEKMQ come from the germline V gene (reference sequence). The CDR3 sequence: CASSPGGGSGADTQYF. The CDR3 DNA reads TGTGCCAGCAGCCCAGGGGGCGGGAGCGGGGCAGATACGCAGTATTTT.

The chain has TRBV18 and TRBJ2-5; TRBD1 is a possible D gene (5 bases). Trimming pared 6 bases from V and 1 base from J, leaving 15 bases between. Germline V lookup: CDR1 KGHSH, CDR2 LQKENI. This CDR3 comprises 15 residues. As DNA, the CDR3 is TGTGCCAGCTCGTACATAGGGGCACCCCAAGAGACCCAGTACTTC. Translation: CASSYIGAPQETQYF.

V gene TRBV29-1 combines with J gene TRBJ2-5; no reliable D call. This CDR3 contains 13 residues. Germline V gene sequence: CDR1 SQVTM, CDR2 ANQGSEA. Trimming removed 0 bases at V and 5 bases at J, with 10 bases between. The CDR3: CSVEDGLWETQYF. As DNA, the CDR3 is TGCAGCGTTGAAGATGGGCTGTGGGAGACCCAGTACTTC. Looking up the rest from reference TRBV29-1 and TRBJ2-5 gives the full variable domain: SAVISQKPSRDICQRGTSLTIQCQVDSQVTMMFWYRQQPGQSLTLIATANQGSEATYESGFVIDKFPISRPNLTFSTLTVSNMSPEDSSIYLCSVEDGLWETQYFGPGTRLLVL.